This entry describes one TCR beta chain. The data were taken from a study of OX40 agonist ivuxolimab in advanced cancers. Produced via immunoSEQ multiplex PCR; TCRdb's table is partial and in-frame only. Among tens of thousands of clones, 87% were seen once, and the ten largest hold around 16%. The length of the CDR3 is 13 residues. Trimming removed 4 bases from V and 4 bases from J; junction bases left unmatched: 4. Germline CDR1 SGHDT, CDR2 YYEEEE. The rearrangement links TRBV5-6 to TRBJ1-2, with 7 bases matching TRBD1. Sequenced material: CD4+ or CD8+ T cells sorted from blood, taken in a trial of the OX40 agonist ivuxolimab. The origin of this receptor is an adult with an advanced solid tumor such as melanoma, head and neck, liver or kidney cancer. The CDR3 protein is CASSADRVYGYTF. CDR3 DNA sequence: TGTGCCAGCAGCGCCGACAGGGTCTATGGCTACACCTTC. Using reference TRBV5-6 and TRBJ1-2 for the parts outside the CDR3, the full variable domain is DAGVTQSPTHLIKTRGQQVTLRCSPKSGHDTVSWYQQALGQGPQFIFQYYEEEERQRGNFPDRFSGHQFPNYSSELNVNALLLGDSALYLCASSADRVYGYTFGSGTRLTVV.